This T cell receptor beta chain was profiled in a study of CD8+ T cells in alopecia areata. The count of this clone is one. After isolation, RNA underwent reverse transcription to generate cDNA as the sequencing template. Only in-frame clones appear in the TCRdb table, and some are missing; sequencing was by immunoSEQ multiplex PCR. The sample lists roughly 150,000 clones; around 55% were seen once. This CDR3 has 15 residues. Germline assignment: CDR1 SNHLY and CDR2 FYNNEI. The V end was cut by 1 base, the J end by 3 bases, with 13 bases between. The genes are TRBV2 and TRBJ2-7, with unresolved D. Sequenced: CD4+ T cells sorted from blood. The receptor's source is a human donor in good health. This chain's CDR3 is CASSEVSPTFYEQYF. The CDR3, as DNA: TGTGCCAGCAGTGAAGTTTCCCCGACCTTCTACGAGCAGTACTTC.